These T cell receptor beta chains were read from a single sample in a study of blood T cell repertoires in COVID-19. Assay used: immunoSEQ multiplex PCR; TCRdb lists only in-frame clones, some missing. This sample has 88,000 or so clones, with roughly 90% found just once. Sequencing was done on a sample of peripheral blood. The receptors derive from a man in his forties or fifties with acute or convalescent COVID-19. The CDR3 runs from the conserved cysteine through the conserved F or W. D genes are given only for firm matches. Clone size is stated in some rows and not others, as once, few, many or a class when expanded.

V gene: TRBV5-1; J gene: TRBJ2-5; clone size: -; D gene: -; CDR3 DNA: TGCGCCAGCAGCCCGGGAGGGACAGCACAAGAGACCCAGTACTTC; CDR3 protein: CASSPGGTAQETQYF
V gene: TRBV4-1; J gene: TRBJ2-7; clone size: -; D gene: TRBD1; CDR3 DNA: TGCGCCAGCAGCCAAGCCGGGACAGGGAGGGGGTACGAGCAGTACTTC; CDR3 protein: CASSQAGTGRGYEQYF
V gene: TRBV4-3; J gene: TRBJ1-4; clone size: -; D gene: TRBD1; CDR3 DNA: TGCGCCAGCAGCCAAGGCAGGGGGCCCGCAACTAATGAAAAACTGTTTTTT; CDR3 protein: CASSQGRGPATNEKLFF
V gene: TRBV7-2; J gene: TRBJ1-4; clone size: -; D gene: TRBD1; CDR3 DNA: TGTGCCAGCAGCTCAACAGGGGTCCCCGGGGAAAAACTGTTTTTT; CDR3 protein: CASSSTGVPGEKLFF
V gene: TRBV18; J gene: TRBJ1-5; clone size: -; D gene: -; CDR3 DNA: TGTGCCAGCTCACTGGACAGAGGCGGGCCCCAGCATTTT; CDR3 protein: CASSLDRGGPQHF
V gene: TRBV6-6; J gene: TRBJ2-4; clone size: once; D gene: -; CDR3 DNA: TGTGCCAGCAGTTACTCGATTGCAGGGAAAAACATTCAGTACTTC; CDR3 protein: CASSYSIAGKNIQYF
V gene: TRBV4-1; J gene: TRBJ2-5; clone size: -; D gene: -; CDR3 DNA: TGCGCCAGCAGCCAAGGACTAGGAAATGAAAAGACCCAGTACTTC; CDR3 protein: CASSQGLGNEKTQYF
V gene: TRBV7-2; J gene: TRBJ1-5; clone size: -; D gene: TRBD1; CDR3 DNA: TGTGCCAGCAGCTTGCACGGGACAGGCCAAGGACAGCCCCAGCATTTT; CDR3 protein: CASSLHGTGQGQPQHF
V gene: TRBV6-5; J gene: TRBJ2-5; clone size: -; D gene: TRBD2; CDR3 DNA: TGTGCCAGCAGTTATAGCTCTAGCGGGGGGGAGACCCAGTACTTC; CDR3 protein: CASSYSSSGGETQYF
V gene: TRBV2; J gene: TRBJ2-7; clone size: -; D gene: -; CDR3 DNA: TGTGCCAGCAGTGTGAGAGACTACGAGCAGTACTTC; CDR3 protein: CASSVRDYEQYF
V gene: TRBV9; J gene: TRBJ1-6; clone size: -; D gene: TRBD1; CDR3 DNA: TGTGCCAGCAGCGCCGGACAGGGGACCTATAATTCACCCCTCCACTTT; CDR3 protein: CASSAGQGTYNSPLHF
V gene: TRBV5-1; J gene: TRBJ1-3; clone size: -; D gene: TRBD1; CDR3 DNA: TGCGCCAGCAGCTTGGCCCAGGGGGAAACTGGAAACACCATATATTTT; CDR3 protein: CASSLAQGETGNTIYF
V gene: TRBV19; J gene: TRBJ1-2; clone size: -; D gene: -; CDR3 DNA: TGTGCCAGTAGTGAGGACAGAAACTATGGCTACACCTTC; CDR3 protein: CASSEDRNYGYTF
V gene: TRBV28; J gene: TRBJ1-5; clone size: -; D gene: TRBD1; CDR3 DNA: TGTGCCAGCGGTCCTATAGGGACAGGGGACAATCAGCCCCAGCATTTT; CDR3 protein: CASGPIGTGDNQPQHF
V gene: TRBV28; J gene: TRBJ1-2; clone size: once; D gene: -; CDR3 DNA: TGTGCCAGCAGTTTAAGCGGGCAGATTAACTATGGCTACACCTTC; CDR3 protein: CASSLSGQINYGYTF
V gene: TRBV4-1; J gene: TRBJ2-1; clone size: -; D gene: -; CDR3 DNA: TGCGCCAGCAGCCCGAAACCTACAGGAGCCACTTACAATGAGCAGTTCTTC; CDR3 protein: CASSPKPTGATYNEQFF
V gene: TRBV4-3; J gene: TRBJ1-4; clone size: -; D gene: -; CDR3 DNA: TGCGCCAGCAGCCAAGAGGCTGAAAAACTGTTTTTT; CDR3 protein: CASSQEAEKLFF
V gene: TRBV11-1; J gene: TRBJ1-1; clone size: -; D gene: -; CDR3 DNA: TGTGCCAGCAGCGCCCGGCGCGGGTCGCGGAACCCTGAAGCTTTCTTT; CDR3 protein: CASSARRGSRNPEAFF
V gene: TRBV19; J gene: TRBJ2-1; clone size: -; D gene: TRBD2; CDR3 DNA: TGTGCCAGTAGCACCCCGACTAGCGGGAGCACCAATGAGCAGTTCTTC; CDR3 protein: CASSTPTSGSTNEQFF
V gene: TRBV6-7; J gene: TRBJ1-4; clone size: -; D gene: TRBD1; CDR3 DNA: TGTGCCAGCAGTTACGCGGAACAGGGGGCGGTTGAAAAACTGTTTTTT; CDR3 protein: CASSYAEQGAVEKLFF
V gene: TRBV29-1; J gene: TRBJ2-3; clone size: -; D gene: TRBD2; CDR3 DNA: TGCAGCGTACTCGGACTAGCGGGTACAGATACGCAGTATTTT; CDR3 protein: CSVLGLAGTDTQYF
V gene: TRBV10-3; J gene: TRBJ1-2; clone size: once; D gene: TRBD1; CDR3 DNA: TGTGCCATCAGTGACCCCAGCGGACAGGGCAGCTATGGCTACACCTTC; CDR3 protein: CAISDPSGQGSYGYTF
V gene: TRBV11-2; J gene: TRBJ1-6; clone size: few; D gene: TRBD1; CDR3 DNA: TGTGCCAGCAGCTTCGAGCTGACAGGGAAGGGTTCACCCCTCCACTTT; CDR3 protein: CASSFELTGKGSPLHF
V gene: TRBV12-3/TRBV12-4; J gene: TRBJ2-3; clone size: -; D gene: -; CDR3 DNA: TGTGCCAGCAGTTTAAGAGACACAGATACGCAGTATTTT; CDR3 protein: CASSLRDTDTQYF
V gene: TRBV28; J gene: TRBJ2-5; clone size: -; D gene: -; CDR3 DNA: TGTGCCAGCAGCCAGGGACACCTACAAGAGACCCAGTACTTC; CDR3 protein: CASSQGHLQETQYF